One sample yielded the 4 T cell receptor beta chains listed below, sequenced in a study of T cells of healthy individuals listed by TCRdb under 2018. Library preparation used 5' RACE. Sequencing took place on an Illumina MiSeq. TCRdb applied fastp at Q25 and MiXCR to the public reads, then kept only in-frame beta chains. Here each entry gathers all rows of one CDR3 protein and keeps the most common genes and DNA. For this sample there are over 95,000 distinct CDR3 sequences; 17% appear just once. Roughly 6.1% of the sample lies in the top ten. The receptors here all came from a human donor in good health.

The genes are TRBV10-3 and TRBJ2-5, with D perhaps TRBD2 (6 bases). Trimming took off 0 bases at V and 2 bases at J, with 13 bases between the two ends. Germline V gene lookup returns CDR1 ENHRY and CDR2 SYGVKD. This CDR3 spans 16 amino acids. The CDR3 sequence: CAISESLEGPQETQYF. The CDR3 bases are TGTGCCATCAGTGAGTCATTGGAGGGGCCTCAAGAGACCCAGTACTTC.

This clonotype was found many times. The chain has TRBV5-6 and TRBJ2-5; the D gene could be TRBD1 or TRBD2 (5 bases each). This CDR3 spans 15 amino acids. CDR1 and CDR2 from the germline V gene are SGHDT and YYEEEE. With 6 bases removed from V and 3 bases from J, the gap between germline ends came to 18 bases. This CDR3 reads CASNDVAGAEETQYF. As DNA, the CDR3 is TGTGCCAGCAACGACGTCGCCGGGGCCGAAGAGACCCAGTACTTC. Based on the CDR3 plus reference TRBV5-6 and TRBJ2-5, the full variable domain is DAGVTQSPTHLIKTRGQQVTLRCSPKSGHDTVSWYQQALGQGPQFIFQYYEEEERQRGNFPDRFSGHQFPNYSSELNVNALLLGDSALYLCASNDVAGAEETQYFGPGTRLLVL.

The chain employs TRBV5-1 and TRBJ2-2, with 7 bases fitting TRBD1. This CDR3 has 14 amino acids. Germline V gene lookup returns CDR1 SGHRS and CDR2 YFSETQ. J gave up 5 bases and V 3 bases, and 4 bases lay outside the gene matches. CDR3 in amino acids: CASSSQQGTGELFF. CDR3 sequence (DNA): TGCGCCAGCAGCTCACAACAGGGGACCGGGGAGCTGTTTTTT.

This rearrangement joins TRBV20-1 to TRBJ2-2; TRBD1 matches 9 bases. Germline CDR1 and CDR2: DFQATT and SNEGSKA (reference sequence). CDR3 length: 16 amino acids. V was pared by 0 bases and J by 3 bases, with 5 bases of the junction left unmatched. CDR3 region: CSARDRRTGDTGELFF. The CDR3, as DNA: TGCAGTGCTAGAGATCGCCGGACAGGGGACACCGGGGAGCTGTTTTTT.